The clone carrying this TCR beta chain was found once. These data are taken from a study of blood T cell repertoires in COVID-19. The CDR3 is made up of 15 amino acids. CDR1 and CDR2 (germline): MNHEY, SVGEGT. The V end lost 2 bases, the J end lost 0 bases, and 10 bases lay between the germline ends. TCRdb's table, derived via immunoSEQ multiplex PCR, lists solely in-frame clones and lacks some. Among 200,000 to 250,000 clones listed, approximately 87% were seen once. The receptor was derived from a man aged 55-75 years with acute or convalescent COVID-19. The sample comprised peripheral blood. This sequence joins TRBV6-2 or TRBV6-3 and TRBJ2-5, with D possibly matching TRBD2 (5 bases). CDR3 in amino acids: CASSYPAVYQETQYF. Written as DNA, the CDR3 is TGTGCCAGCAGTTACCCAGCGGTGTACCAAGAGACCCAGTACTTC.